The next 8 T cell receptor beta chains were all read from a single sample in a study of PD-1 blockade in classical Hodgkin lymphoma. The method was immunoSEQ multiplex PCR; TCRdb's version includes in-frame clones alone and lacks a portion of them. Of almost 3,000 clones detected, almost 65% appear once; the ten largest clones hold about a third. No patient escaped relapse after autologous stem cell transplantation, and brentuximab vedotin exposure varied. The study isolated CD8+ T cells from thawed PBMCs by magnetic negative selection. The specimen comprised CD8+ T cells from blood, sampled at baseline. The receptor set was obtained from a human donor with classical Hodgkin lymphoma.

This chain links TRBV5-1 with TRBJ2-1; D is uncertain. V was shortened by 2 bases and J by 8 bases, with 5 bases between the two germline ends. Per the germline V gene, CDR1 is SGHRS and CDR2 is YFSETQ. This CDR3 has 11 amino acids. CDR3 nucleotide sequence: TGCGCCAGCAGCTTCCTCTATGAGCAGTTCTTC. Amino acid sequence: CASSFLYEQFF.

V and J are TRBV2 and TRBJ1-1; D is ambiguous. Per germline, CDR1 SNHLY and CDR2 FYNNEI. The CDR3 consists of 14 residues. V was cut by 7 bases and J by 1 base, with 13 bases left in between. CDR3 coding DNA: TGTGCCAGCACCGAATCCCCGCAGAACACTGAAGCTTTCTTT. Its translation: CASTESPQNTEAFF.

The chain carries TRBV15 and TRBJ2-7, with 7 bases that match TRBD2. The V and J ends lost 1 base and 2 bases, in that order; junction bases with no gene match: 8. This CDR3 contains 16 residues. Per germline, CDR1 LNHNV and CDR2 YYDKDF (reference sequence). The CDR3, as DNA: TGTGCCACCAGCAGAGGCTTGGGGGGGTCTACCTACGAGCAGTACTTC. Translation: CATSRGLGGSTYEQYF. The full variable domain, completed using reference TRBV15 and TRBJ2-7, is DAMVIQNPRYQVTQFGKPVTLSCSQTLNHNVMYWYQQKSSQAPKLLFHYYDKDFNNEADTPDNFQSRRPNTSFCFLDIRSPGLGDTAMYLCATSRGLGGSTYEQYFGPGTRLTVT.

The CDR3 region is CSVVEPYNEQFF. CDR3 sequence (DNA): TGCAGCGTTGTGGAGCCCTACAATGAGCAGTTCTTC. The V and J genes are TRBV29-1 and TRBJ2-1; no clear D. Trimming stripped 4 bases from V and 2 bases from J, with 6 bases between. This CDR3 has 12 residues. Germline CDR1 SQVTM, CDR2 ANQGSEA.

The V gene is TRBV13, the J gene TRBJ2-1; the match to TRBD2 covers 8 bases. With 5 bases clipped from V and 2 bases from J, the junction kept 5 bases outside the gene matches. Germline V gene lookup returns CDR1 PRHDT and CDR2 FYEKMQ (reference sequence). This CDR3 contains 15 residues. The CDR3 here is CASSGGGRTYNEQFF. DNA of the CDR3: TGTGCCAGCAGCGGGGGCGGGAGGACCTACAATGAGCAGTTCTTC.

The chain couples TRBV6-1 to TRBJ2-7; D might be TRBD2 (5 bases). The length of the CDR3 is 14 residues. Trimming took off 4 bases at V and 5 bases at J, with 15 bases between the two ends. Germline V gene lookup returns CDR1 MNHNS and CDR2 SASEGT. The CDR3 sequence: CASSVSAGADEQYF. CDR3 bases: TGTGCCAGCAGTGTAAGCGCGGGTGCTGACGAGCAGTACTTC.

In the case of this clone: The germline gene is not matched at one end of the junction; a read error may be the cause. The V and J genes are TRBV15 and TRBJ2-5, with 11 bases identical to TRBD1. The DNA end is more similar to TRBJ2-7, so the J call may be wrong. Germline V lookup: CDR1 LNHNV, CDR2 YYDKDF (reference sequence). CDR3 length: 13 residues. The CDR3 region is CATRRTGGPEQYF. In DNA, the CDR3 is TGTGCCACCCGCAGGACAGGGGGCCCCGAGCAGTACTTC.

The chain recombines TRBV5-4 with TRBJ1-2; D gene uncertain. In germline, CDR1 is SGHNT, CDR2 YYREEE (reference sequence). V lost 0 bases and J lost 8, with 11 bases in between. The CDR3 is 13 amino acids. For the CDR3, the DNA is TGTGCCAGCAGCTTGGTGGAATTTCAGGGCTACACCTTC. Its translation: CASSLVEFQGYTF.